Described below is a single T cell receptor beta chain sequence and its context. This clone came up once. No antigen is known for it. Within one base of it there is no much larger clone, and no base qualities were kept. The data derive from a study of blood T cell repertoires in COVID-19 (dated by TCRdb to 2018 to 2020). At the level of the whole study: Samples covering the acute and convalescent phases of COVID-19 were provided by collaborators in the United States, Italy and Spain. The material from the prospective study consisted of cDNA or gDNA derived from T cells, B-cell-depleted T cells, or PBMCs. The dataset comprised deeply sampled blood TCRbeta repertoires from subjects exposed to, actively infected with, or recovered from COVID-19. Samples were obtained from the ongoing ImmuneRACE study (first 160 participants) and from 950 to 1,500 subjects provided by 6 global collaborators. A de-identified subject ID, COVID-19 status, age in years and sex were almost always included in the sample metadata. Where available, HLA class I and class II types were taken from metadata supplied by the sample provider and were not determined by assay-based typing. The repertoires were released in a freely available public database meant as a resource for research on the immune response to SARS-CoV-2.

TCRbeta CDR3 regions were amplified from genomic DNA using the immunoSEQ Assay, a bias-controlled multiplex PCR. Under the source paper's analysis protocol: Nucleated cell counts per sample were estimated from amplification of reference gene primers within the assay. To quantify the absolute abundance of each unique TCRbeta CDR3 rearrangement, sequence reads were collapsed and filtered. For each sample, productive Simpson clonality was calculated by taking the square root of Simpson's diversity index across productive rearrangements. Held by TCRdb, this immuneACCESS table contains in-frame sequences only and omits some clones. Under half of the omission traces to an unresolved V gene where checked; the cause of the rest is unknown. V, J and clone size are taken as reported in that table, and D and trimming were inferred from the DNA itself. The sample yields about 110,000 clones; 71% were counted once. The ten largest account for roughly 0.86% of the sample.

The collaborating institutions used their own protocols to collect whole blood in K2EDTA tubes. For TCRbeta analysis, collaborators shipped samples in one of three forms: frozen whole blood, isolated PBMCs, or DNA extracted from either of those sample types. General findings and caveats noted by the study authors: Clinical and demographic metadata were provided uncurated, with the amount varying by source and participant.

V is cut by 2 bases and J by 4 bases, and the space between the germline ends is 20 bases. CDR1 and CDR2 are drawn from the germline V gene: SGHRS, YFSETQ. Including the terminal cysteine and phenylalanine, the CDR3 comprises 17 residues. The sequence is cut down to CDR3 DNA, 51 bases in frame from base 1. The chain is assembled from TRBV5-1 and TRBJ2-3; 6 matching bases give a weak D call of TRBD2. The sequence came from a human donor with acute or convalescent COVID-19. The donor label of this sample is uncertain. Sequencing was carried out using peripheral blood. The CDR3 region reads CASSFNWRGSRADTQYF. The nucleotides are TGCGCCAGCAGCTTCAATTGGCGGGGTTCCCGCGCAGATACGCAGTATTTT.